This record concerns one TCR beta chain sequence. Its antigen is currently unknown. The data originate from a study of cytomegalovirus exposure and HLA in healthy donors. The PCR ran on 60 Vbeta and 13 Jbeta primers. The repertoire was sequenced with immunoSEQ multiplex PCR; TCRdb's copy has only in-frame clones and lacks some. The table includes 170,000 or so clones, 77% detected once. This CDR3 has 19 residues. CDR1 is SGHDT, CDR2 YYEEEE, per germline. The V gene end was trimmed by 1 base and the J gene end by 8 bases; junction bases not matched to a gene: 18. Study-level findings and limits: Listed as cytomegalovirus-associated were 150 or so TCR beta chains.

Healthy bone marrow donors made up the donor group. The sample was PBMCs. The receptor was derived from a woman in her thirties in good health and CMV-seropositive. V gene TRBV5-6 combines with J gene TRBJ2-1; 10 positions agree with TRBD2. The CDR3 reads CASSLPPPLLAGEGHEQFF. The CDR3 nucleotides read TGTGCCAGCAGCTTGCCCCCCCCGCTGCTAGCGGGAGAAGGGCATGAGCAGTTCTTC.